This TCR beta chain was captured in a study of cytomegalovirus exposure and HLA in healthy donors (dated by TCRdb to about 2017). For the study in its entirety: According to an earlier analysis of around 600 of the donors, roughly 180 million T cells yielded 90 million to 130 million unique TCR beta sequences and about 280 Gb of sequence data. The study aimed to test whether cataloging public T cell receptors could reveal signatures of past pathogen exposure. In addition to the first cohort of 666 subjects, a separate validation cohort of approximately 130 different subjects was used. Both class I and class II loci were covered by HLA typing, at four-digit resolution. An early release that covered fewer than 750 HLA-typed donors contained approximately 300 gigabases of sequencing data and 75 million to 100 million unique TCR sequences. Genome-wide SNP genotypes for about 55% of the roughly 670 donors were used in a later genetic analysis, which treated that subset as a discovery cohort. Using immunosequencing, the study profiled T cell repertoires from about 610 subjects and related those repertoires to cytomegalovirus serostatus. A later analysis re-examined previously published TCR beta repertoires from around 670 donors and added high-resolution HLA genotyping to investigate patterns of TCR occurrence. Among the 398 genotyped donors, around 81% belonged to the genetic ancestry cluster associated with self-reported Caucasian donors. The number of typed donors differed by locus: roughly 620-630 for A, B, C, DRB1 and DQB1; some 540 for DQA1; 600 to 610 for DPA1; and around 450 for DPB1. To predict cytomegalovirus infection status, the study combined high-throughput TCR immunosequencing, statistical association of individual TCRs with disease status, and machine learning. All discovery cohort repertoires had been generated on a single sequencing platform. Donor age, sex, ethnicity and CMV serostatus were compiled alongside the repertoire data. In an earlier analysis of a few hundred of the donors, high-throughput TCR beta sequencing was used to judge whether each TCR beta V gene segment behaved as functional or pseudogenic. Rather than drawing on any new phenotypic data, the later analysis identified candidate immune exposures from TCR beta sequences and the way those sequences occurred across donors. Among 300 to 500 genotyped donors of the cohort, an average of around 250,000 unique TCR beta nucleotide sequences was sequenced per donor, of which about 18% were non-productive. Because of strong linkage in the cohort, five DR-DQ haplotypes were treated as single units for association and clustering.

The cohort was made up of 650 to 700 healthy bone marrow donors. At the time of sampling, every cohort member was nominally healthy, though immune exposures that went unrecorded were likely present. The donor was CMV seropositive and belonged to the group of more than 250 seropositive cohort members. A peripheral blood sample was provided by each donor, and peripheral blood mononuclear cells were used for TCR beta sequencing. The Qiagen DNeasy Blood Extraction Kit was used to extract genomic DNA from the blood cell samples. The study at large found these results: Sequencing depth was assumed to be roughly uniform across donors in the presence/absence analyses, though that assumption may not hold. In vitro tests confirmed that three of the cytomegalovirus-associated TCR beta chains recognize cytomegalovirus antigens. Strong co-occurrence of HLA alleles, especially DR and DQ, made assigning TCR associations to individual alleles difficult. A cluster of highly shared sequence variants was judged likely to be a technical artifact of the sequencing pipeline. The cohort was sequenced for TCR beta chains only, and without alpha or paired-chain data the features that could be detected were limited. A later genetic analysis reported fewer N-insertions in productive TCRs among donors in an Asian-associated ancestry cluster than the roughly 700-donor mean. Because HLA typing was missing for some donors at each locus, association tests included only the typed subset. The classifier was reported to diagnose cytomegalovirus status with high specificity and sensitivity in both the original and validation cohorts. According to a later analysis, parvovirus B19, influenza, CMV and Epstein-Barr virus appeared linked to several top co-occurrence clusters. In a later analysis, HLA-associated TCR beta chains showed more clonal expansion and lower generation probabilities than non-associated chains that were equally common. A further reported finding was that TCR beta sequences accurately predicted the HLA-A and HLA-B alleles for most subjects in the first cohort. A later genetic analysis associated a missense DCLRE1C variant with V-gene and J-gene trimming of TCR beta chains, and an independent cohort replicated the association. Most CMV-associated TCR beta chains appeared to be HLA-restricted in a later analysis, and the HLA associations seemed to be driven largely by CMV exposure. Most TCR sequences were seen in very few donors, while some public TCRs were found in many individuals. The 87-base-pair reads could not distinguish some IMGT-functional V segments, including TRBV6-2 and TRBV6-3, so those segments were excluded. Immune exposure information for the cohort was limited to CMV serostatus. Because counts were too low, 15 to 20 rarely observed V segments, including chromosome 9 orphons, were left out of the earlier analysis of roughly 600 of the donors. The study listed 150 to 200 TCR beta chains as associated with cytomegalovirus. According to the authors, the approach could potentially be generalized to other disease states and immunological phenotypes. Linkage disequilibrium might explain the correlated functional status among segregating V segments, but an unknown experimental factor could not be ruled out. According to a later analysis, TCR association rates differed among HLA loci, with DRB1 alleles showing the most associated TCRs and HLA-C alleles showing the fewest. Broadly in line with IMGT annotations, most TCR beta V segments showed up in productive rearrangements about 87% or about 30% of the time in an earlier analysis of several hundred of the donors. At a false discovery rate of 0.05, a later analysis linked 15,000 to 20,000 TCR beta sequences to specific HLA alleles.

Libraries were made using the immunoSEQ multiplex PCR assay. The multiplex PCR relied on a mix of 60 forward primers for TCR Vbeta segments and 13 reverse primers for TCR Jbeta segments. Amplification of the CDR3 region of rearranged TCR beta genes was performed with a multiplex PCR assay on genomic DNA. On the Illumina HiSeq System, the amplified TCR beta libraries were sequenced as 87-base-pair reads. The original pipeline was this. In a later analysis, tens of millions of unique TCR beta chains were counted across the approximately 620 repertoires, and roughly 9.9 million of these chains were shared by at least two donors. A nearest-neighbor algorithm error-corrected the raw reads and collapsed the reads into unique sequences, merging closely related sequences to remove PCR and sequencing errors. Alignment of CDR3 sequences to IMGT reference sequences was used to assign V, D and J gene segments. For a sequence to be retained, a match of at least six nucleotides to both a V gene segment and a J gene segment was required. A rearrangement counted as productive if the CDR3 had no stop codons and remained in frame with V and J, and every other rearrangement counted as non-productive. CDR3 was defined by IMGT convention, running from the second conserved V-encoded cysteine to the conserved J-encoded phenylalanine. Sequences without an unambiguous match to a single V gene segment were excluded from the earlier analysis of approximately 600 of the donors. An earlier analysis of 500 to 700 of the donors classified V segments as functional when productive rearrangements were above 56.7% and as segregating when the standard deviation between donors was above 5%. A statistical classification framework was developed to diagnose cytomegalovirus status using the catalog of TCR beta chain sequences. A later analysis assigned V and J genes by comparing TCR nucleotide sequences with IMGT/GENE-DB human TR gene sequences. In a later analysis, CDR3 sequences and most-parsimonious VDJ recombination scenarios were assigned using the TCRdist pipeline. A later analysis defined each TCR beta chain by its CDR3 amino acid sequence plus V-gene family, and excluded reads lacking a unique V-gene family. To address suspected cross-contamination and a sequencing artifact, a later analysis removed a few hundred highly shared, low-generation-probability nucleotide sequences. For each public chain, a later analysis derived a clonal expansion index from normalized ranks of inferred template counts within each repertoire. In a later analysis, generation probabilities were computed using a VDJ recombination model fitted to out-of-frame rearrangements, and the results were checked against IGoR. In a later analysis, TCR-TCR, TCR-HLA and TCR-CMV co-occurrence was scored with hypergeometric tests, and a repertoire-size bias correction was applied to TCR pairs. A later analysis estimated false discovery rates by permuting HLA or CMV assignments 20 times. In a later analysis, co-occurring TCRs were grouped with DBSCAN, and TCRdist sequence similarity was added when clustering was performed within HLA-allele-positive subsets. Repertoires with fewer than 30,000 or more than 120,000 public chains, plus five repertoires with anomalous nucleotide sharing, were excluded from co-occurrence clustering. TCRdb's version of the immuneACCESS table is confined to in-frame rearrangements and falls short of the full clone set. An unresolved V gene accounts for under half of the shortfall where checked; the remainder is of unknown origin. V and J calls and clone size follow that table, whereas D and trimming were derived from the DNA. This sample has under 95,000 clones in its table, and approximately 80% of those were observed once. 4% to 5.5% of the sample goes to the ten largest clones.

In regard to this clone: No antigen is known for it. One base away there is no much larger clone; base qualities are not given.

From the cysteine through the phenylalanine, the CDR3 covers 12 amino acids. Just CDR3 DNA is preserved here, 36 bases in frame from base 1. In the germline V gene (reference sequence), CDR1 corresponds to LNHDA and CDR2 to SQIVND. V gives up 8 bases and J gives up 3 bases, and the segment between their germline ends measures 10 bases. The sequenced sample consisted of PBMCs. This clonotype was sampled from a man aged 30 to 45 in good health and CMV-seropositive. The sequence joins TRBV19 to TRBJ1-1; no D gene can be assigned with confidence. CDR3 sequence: CASRVSDTEAFF. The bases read TGTGCCAGTCGAGTTTCTGACACTGAAGCTTTCTTT. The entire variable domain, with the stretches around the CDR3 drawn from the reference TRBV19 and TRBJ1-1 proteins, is DGGITQSPKYLFRKEGQNVTLSCEQNLNHDAMYWYRQDPGQGLRLIYYSQIVNDFQKGDIAEGYSVSREKKESFPLTVTSAQKNPTAFYLCASRVSDTEAFFGQGTRLTVV.